The source of this TCR beta chain is a study of Graves' ophthalmopathy and Graves' hyperthyroidism. Overall study context: Hyperthyroidism was classified as stable if no ophthalmopathy occurred within 18 months of follow-up. Broader study findings: Sensitivity reached 87.88% and specificity roughly 82% for a 13-signature model separating ophthalmopathy from stable hyperthyroidism.

Diagnosis was based on clinical symptoms, serum thyroxine, TRAb, thyroid ultrasound and orbital computed tomography. This CDR3 spans 12 amino acids. V was shortened by 6 bases and J by 8 bases, with 13 bases between the two germline ends. CDR1 is SEHNR and CDR2 is FQNEAQ in the germline V gene (reference sequence). Transcripts of RNA were the source for amplifying TCR beta CDR3 regions. HTBI-primed first-round RT-PCR preceded second-round multiplex PCR. TCRdb used MiXCR to reprocess the multiplex PCR reads, holding one entry per CDR3 protein. The repertoire holds about 1.1 million distinct CDR3 sequences, with about 38% as singletons. This clonotype was observed at least ten times. Its specificity is not known.

Sequencing used peripheral blood or thyroid tissue (not recorded which). V and J are TRBV7-9 and TRBJ1-2; D is perhaps TRBD1 (6 bases). This clonotype was obtained from an adult man with Graves' hyperthyroidism. The CDR3 loop is CASRETGTGYTF. DNA for the CDR3: TGTGCCAGCAGGGAAACAGGGACGGGCTACACCTTC.